This passage covers 6 T cell receptor beta chains from one sample sequenced in a study of T-cell reconstitution after alpha-beta-depleted transplantation in children. This sample's TCRbeta library carried unique molecular identifier barcodes. Each CDR3 protein is one row after TCRdb ran MiXCR on the PCR reads. The data contain about 110,000 distinct CDR3 sequences, about 9.4% of them singletons. The specimen was PBMCs, collected before TCRalphabeta/CD19-depleted stem cell transplant. The receptors come from a boy aged 2 to 10 with acute lymphoblastic leukemia, due to receive a stem cell transplant.

The chain links TRBV20-1 to TRBJ2-7; 12 bases line up with TRBD2. V lost 5 bases and J lost 4; bases outside the gene matches: 9. The germline CDR1 and CDR2 sequences are DFQATT and SNEGSKA (reference sequence). The CDR3 contains 15 residues. CDR3 region: CSAGGLAGGRYEQYF. CDR3 coding DNA: TGCAGTGCTGGCGGGCTAGCGGGAGGGCGGTACGAGCAGTACTTC.

In its sample, this clonotype was seen many times. V is TRBV18 and J is TRBJ2-1, with TRBD2 matching 14 bases. The junction had 5 bases not matched to a gene; V was cut back by 4 bases and J by 9 bases. Germline CDR1 KGHSH, CDR2 LQKENI. The CDR3 spans 15 residues. The CDR3: CASSQGLAGDSEQFF. DNA for the CDR3: TGTGCCAGCTCACAGGGACTAGCGGGAGATAGTGAGCAGTTCTTC.

This rearrangement joins TRBV6-5 to TRBJ1-5; no firm D call. The CDR3 consists of 16 residues. The V end was cut by 0 bases, the J end by 2 bases, with 11 bases between. The germline V gene has CDR1 MNHEY and CDR2 SVGAGI. CDR3 in DNA: TGTGCCAGCAGTTACTCGACAAGAGGCGGCAATCAGCCCCAGCATTTT. Its protein product is CASSYSTRGGNQPQHF.

The chain links TRBV6-1 to TRBJ2-7; 7 bases fit TRBD2. The CDR3 sequence is 17 residues long. V lost 7 bases, J lost 7 bases, and 22 bases stayed unmatched. The germline V gene encodes CDR1 MNHNS and CDR2 SASEGT. The CDR3: CASITRAGLLNRVEQYF. The CDR3, as DNA: TGTGCCAGCATCACAAGGGCGGGACTACTAAACCGGGTGGAGCAGTACTTC.

CDR3: CASSVEYNEQFF. The CDR3 DNA is TGTGCCAGCAGTGTTGAGTACAATGAGCAGTTCTTC. This chain joins TRBV6-1 and TRBJ2-1; D unresolved. Germline assignment: CDR1 MNHNS and CDR2 SASEGT. The length of the CDR3 is 12 residues. The ends were cut back, 4 bases at V and 4 bases at J, with 5 bases in the middle.

This clonotype has ten or more counts. This chain joins TRBV5-1 and TRBJ2-3; D may be TRBD1 (6 bases). Looked up from germline, CDR1 is SGHRS and CDR2 is YFSETQ. The CDR3 sequence is 14 residues long. V gave up 2 bases and J gave up 2 bases, with 9 bases separating them. The DNA of the CDR3 is TGCGCCAGCAGCTTAGACAGGAACACAGATACGCAGTATTTT. It encodes CASSLDRNTDTQYF.